The next 29 T cell receptor beta chains were all read from a single sample in a study of blood T cell repertoires in COVID-19. Profiled with immunoSEQ multiplex PCR; TCRdb holds only in-frame clones, not every one. The repertoire consists of more than 400,000 clones, with 87% occurring once and the leading ten covering under 0.85%. The sequencing sample was made of PBMCs or T cells enriched from blood (not recorded which). Receptors were obtained from a woman in her late teens or twenties who had recovered from COVID-19.

V gene TRBV5-5 combines with J gene TRBJ2-2; D is perhaps TRBD2 (5 bases). The CDR3 contains 14 residues. Germline V gene sequence: CDR1 SGHKS, CDR2 YYEKEE (reference sequence). V lost 0 bases, J lost 4 bases, and 7 bases lay in between. The CDR3 protein is CASSLVGGTGELFF. CDR3 nucleotide sequence: TGTGCCAGCAGCTTGGTCGGAGGCACCGGGGAGCTGTTTTTT.

The chain couples TRBV4-1 to TRBJ1-2; TRBD1 agrees at 10 bases. Unmatched junction bases numbered 11, after V lost 4 bases and J lost 6 bases. The CDR3 totals 16 residues. From germline, CDR1 is MGHRA and CDR2 YSYEKL. In DNA form, the CDR3 reads TGCGCCAGCAGCCGTTTGACAGGGGGCGCACGGGATGGCTACACCTTC. It yields the protein CASSRLTGGARDGYTF.

V and J are TRBV28 and TRBJ2-7, with D tentatively TRBD2 (6 bases). V lost 6 bases, J lost 2 bases, and 14 bases lay in between. This CDR3 spans 14 amino acids. CDR1 MDHEN and CDR2 SYDVKM come from the germline V gene. Written as DNA, the CDR3 is TGTGCCAGCAGAGGAGGGGTCCCCCCCTACGAGCAGTACTTC. Its protein is CASRGGVPPYEQYF.

This chain connects TRBV2 to TRBJ1-1; tentative D call: TRBD1 (6 bases). The V gene lost 5 bases and the J gene lost 0 bases, with 10 bases spanning the gap. Germline CDR1 and CDR2: SNHLY and FYNNEI. This CDR3 region has 14 residues. CDR3 bases: TGTGCCAGCAGTTTAGACAGGATGAACACTGAAGCTTTCTTT. It specifies CASSLDRMNTEAFF.

This chain connects TRBV6-5 to TRBJ2-3, with 8 bases fitting TRBD1. The length of the CDR3 is 13 residues. Germline V lookup: CDR1 MNHEY, CDR2 SVGAGI. V lost 8 bases and J lost 4; bases outside the gene matches: 5. Here the CDR3 DNA reads TGTGCCAGCCCGGACAGGGTATCAGATACGCAGTATTTT. Protein product: CASPDRVSDTQYF.

This sequence joins TRBV2 and TRBJ1-1, with D perhaps matching TRBD1 (5 bases). The germline gives CDR1 SNHLY, CDR2 FYNNEI. Trimming removed 2 bases at V and 5 bases at J, with 12 bases between. This CDR3 has 14 residues. CDR3 in amino acids: CASSESRTWTEAFF. The CDR3 nucleotides are TGTGCCAGCAGTGAAAGTAGGACATGGACTGAAGCTTTCTTT. Based on the CDR3 plus reference TRBV2 and TRBJ1-1, the full variable domain is EPEVTQTPSHQVTQMGQEVILRCVPISNHLYFYWYRQILGQKVEFLVSFYNNEISEKSEIFDDQFSVERPDGSNFTLKIRSTKLEDSAMYFCASSESRTWTEAFFGQGTRLTVV.

The V and J genes are TRBV7-2 and TRBJ2-7, with TRBD2 as a possible D gene (5 bases). The CDR3 has 15 residues. Germline CDR1 reads SGHTA; CDR2 reads FQGNSA. V gave up 0 bases and J gave up 6 bases, with 15 bases separating them. CDR3 DNA sequence: TGTGCCAGCAGCTTAGCGTCGGGAAGACGGGCCGAGCAGTACTTC. Its protein is CASSLASGRRAEQYF.

The chain couples TRBV3-1 (or the pseudogene TRBV3-2) to TRBJ2-2, with 7 bases that match TRBD1. Trimming removed 2 bases from V and 1 base from J; junction bases left unmatched: 4. CDR1 LGHDT and CDR2 YNNKEL come from the germline V gene (reference sequence). CDR3 length: 16 amino acids. The CDR3 coding sequence is TGTGCCAGCAGCCAACATTCAGGGGGGAACACCGGGGAGCTGTTTTTT. Translation gives CASSQHSGGNTGELFF.

The genes are TRBV5-1 and TRBJ1-3, with 7 bases fitting TRBD1. The V and J ends lost 4 bases and 6 bases, in that order; junction bases with no gene match: 13. The CDR3 spans 16 residues. CDR1 and CDR2 (germline): SGHRS, YFSETQ. CDR3 amino acids: CASSSRQGTRENTIYF. DNA for the CDR3: TGCGCCAGCAGCAGCCGACAGGGAACGAGGGAAAACACCATATATTTT.

The rearrangement links TRBV12-5 to TRBJ1-6, with D possibly TRBD1 on 6 matching bases. The V end lost 5 bases, the J end lost 8 bases, and 19 bases lay between the germline ends. CDR3 length equals 16 residues. Germline V lookup: CDR1 LGHNT, CDR2 FRNRAP. The CDR3 coding sequence is TGTGCTAGTGGTCTATGGACAGCGCTCGTTGATTCACCCCTCCACTTT. Translating it yields CASGLWTALVDSPLHF.

This clone appeared a few times. The rearrangement links TRBV2 to TRBJ1-1; maybe TRBD1 (5 bases). Germline assignment: CDR1 SNHLY and CDR2 FYNNEI. The CDR3 covers 14 residues. V lost 7 bases, J lost 3 bases, and 15 bases lay in between. The CDR3 DNA is TGTGCCAGCACCGTGGGGGGGGAGGACACTGAAGCTTTCTTT. The encoded protein is CASTVGGEDTEAFF.

The chain employs TRBV9 and TRBJ2-7, with TRBD1 as a possible D gene (5 bases). The CDR3 has 14 residues. Trimming cost V 0 bases and J 7 bases, with 14 bases left between them. CDR1 is SGDLS and CDR2 is YYNGEE in the germline V gene. The CDR3 sequence is CASSVGTSKGEQYF. For the CDR3, the DNA is TGTGCCAGCAGCGTAGGGACATCCAAGGGAGAGCAGTACTTC. Combining the CDR3 with reference TRBV9 and TRBJ2-7 gives the whole variable domain DSGVTQTPKHLITATGQRVTLRCSPRSGDLSVYWYQQSLDQGLQFLIQYYNGEERAKGNILERFSAQQFPDLHSELNLSSLELGDSALYFCASSVGTSKGEQYFGPGTRLTVT.

J is TRBJ1-1 and V is TRBV2; tentative D call: TRBD1 (6 bases). The V and J ends lost 8 bases and 5 bases respectively, with 24 bases between them. Germline V gene sequence: CDR1 SNHLY, CDR2 FYNNEI. The CDR3 loop spans 16 amino acids. CDR3 region: CASWRQFTGFETEAFF. DNA of the CDR3: TGTGCCAGCTGGCGACAATTCACAGGGTTCGAAACTGAAGCTTTCTTT.

This clone was detected only once. The chain couples TRBV7-9 to TRBJ2-7; 8 positions agree with TRBD2. CDR3 length equals 15 residues. Trimming cost V 1 base and J 7 bases; bases outside gene matches: 9. Germline-derived CDR1 and CDR2 are SEHNR and FQNEAQ (reference sequence). The CDR3 DNA sequence: TGTGCCAGCAGCTTAGTTGACGGGGGGGCGAGAGAGCAGTACTTC. This encodes CASSLVDGGAREQYF.

The J gene is TRBJ2-3, the V gene TRBV11-2; TRBD2 matches at 12 bases. The length of the CDR3 is 20 residues. The junction had 16 bases not matched to a gene; V was cut back by 0 bases and J by 6 bases. The germline CDR1 and CDR2 sequences are SGHAT and FQNNGV. The CDR3 spells CASSLDVGLAGGPSLDTQYF. DNA of the CDR3: TGTGCCAGCAGCTTAGATGTGGGGCTAGCGGGGGGGCCTTCCCTGGATACGCAGTATTTT. The full variable domain, rest sourced from reference TRBV11-2 and TRBJ2-3, is EAGVAQSPRYKIIEKRQSVAFWCNPISGHATLYWYQQILGQGPKLLIQFQNNGVVDDSQLPKDRFSAERLKGVDSTLKIQPAKLEDSAVYLCASSLDVGLAGGPSLDTQYFGPGTRLTVL.

V gene TRBV2 combines with J gene TRBJ2-2; possible D gene TRBD2, 6 bases. Germline loops: CDR1 SNHLY, CDR2 FYNNEI. The CDR3 runs 13 residues. Trimming shortened V by 7 bases and J by 8 bases, and 14 bases separated the two germline ends. As DNA, the CDR3 is TGTGCCAGCAACCCCATCAGCGGGGGGGAGCTGTTTTTT. It encodes CASNPISGGELFF.

CDR3 sequence reads: CAWSTGQDKGGQPQHF. CDR3 nucleotides: TGTGCCTGGAGTACCGGACAGGACAAGGGCGGTCAGCCCCAGCATTTT. V usage is TRBV30 and J usage is TRBJ1-5; 7 bases agree with TRBD1. J gave up 6 bases and V 2 bases, and 13 bases lay outside the gene matches. The CDR3 consists of 16 residues. The germline V gene encodes CDR1 GTSNPN and CDR2 SVGIG (reference sequence). Together with reference TRBV30 and TRBJ1-5, the CDR3 gives the full variable domain: SQTIHQWPATLVQPVGSPLSLECTVEGTSNPNLYWYRQAAGRGLQLLFYSVGIGQISSEVPQNLSASRPQDRQFILSSKKLLLSDSGFYLCAWSTGQDKGGQPQHFGDGTRLSIL.

The chain carries TRBV4-2 and TRBJ2-2; TRBD2 matches at 8 bases. CDR3 size: 17 residues. Looked up from germline, CDR1 is LGHNA and CDR2 is YNFKEQ. Germline trimming cut 0 bases from V and 5 bases from J; bases unmatched to any gene: 8. CDR3 sequence: CASSQDLRRGDTGELFF. The DNA of the CDR3 is TGTGCCAGCAGCCAAGATTTGAGGCGGGGGGATACCGGGGAGCTGTTTTTT.

The rearrangement joins TRBV3-1 (or the pseudogene TRBV3-2) to TRBJ2-7; a weak D match, TRBD1 (5 bases). CDR1 is LGHDT, CDR2 YNNKEL, per germline (reference sequence). This CDR3 spans 15 amino acids. V lost 0 bases and J lost 2, with 11 bases in between. The CDR3 reads CASSQEGSRAYEQYF. For the CDR3, the DNA is TGTGCCAGCAGCCAAGAGGGGTCCAGGGCCTACGAGCAGTACTTC.

V is TRBV15 and J is TRBJ2-3; maybe TRBD2 (5 bases). The CDR3 runs to 15 residues. Germline V gives CDR1 LNHNV, CDR2 YYDKDF (reference sequence). Trimming cost V 0 bases and J 3 bases, with 10 bases left between them. CDR3 residues: CATSRERLATDTQYF. The CDR3 DNA follows: TGTGCCACCAGCAGAGAGCGGCTAGCAACAGATACGCAGTATTTT.

This clone has only one observation. The CDR3 sequence is CASSPDRNEQYF. The CDR3 DNA is TGTGCCAGCTCACCTGACAGGAACGAGCAGTACTTC. V gene TRBV18 combines with J gene TRBJ2-7, with D possibly TRBD1 on 6 matching bases. Trimming removed 3 bases at V and 5 bases at J, with 8 bases between. This CDR3 contains 12 residues. Looked up from germline, CDR1 is KGHSH and CDR2 is LQKENI.

The genes are TRBV3-1 (or the pseudogene TRBV3-2) and TRBJ2-5; TRBD2 agrees at 12 bases. This CDR3 has 18 residues. Trimming removed 4 bases from V and 5 bases from J; junction bases left unmatched: 14. Germline CDR1 and CDR2: LGHDT and YNNKEL (reference sequence). CDR3 DNA sequence: TGTGCCAGCAGCCTCCCCGGGCTAGCGGGGGGGCCGTGGGAGACCCAGTACTTC. Translated: CASSLPGLAGGPWETQYF.

The V gene is TRBV7-2, the J gene TRBJ2-5; 8 bases fit TRBD1. Germline V lookup: CDR1 SGHTA, CDR2 FQGNSA. CDR3 length equals 16 residues. Trimming took 4 bases from V and 4 from J; bases not matched to a gene: 11. CDR3 sequence reads: CASSSYSGGAGETQYF. The CDR3, as DNA: TGTGCCAGCAGCTCCTATTCAGGGGGCGCAGGAGAGACCCAGTACTTC.

Of note for this clone: Within the sample, other DNA sequences also encode this same CDR3. This chain connects TRBV5-1 to TRBJ1-2; a possible D gene is TRBD1 (5 bases). Trimming took off 4 bases at V and 1 base at J, with 8 bases between the two ends. From germline, CDR1 is SGHRS and CDR2 YFSETQ. The CDR3 totals 13 residues. The CDR3 loop is CASSPDSNYGYTF. The DNA of the CDR3 is TGCGCCAGCAGCCCTGACAGTAACTATGGCTACACCTTC.

This clone appeared once. In the same sample, other DNA sequences code for this CDR3. This chain joins TRBV7-9 and TRBJ1-5, with no clear D. Trimming removed 1 base from V and 3 bases from J, with 4 bases in between. The germline V gene encodes CDR1 SEHNR and CDR2 FQNEAQ (reference sequence). The CDR3 has 13 residues. DNA of the CDR3: TGTGCCAGCAGCTTAGGAGTCAATCAGCCCCAGCATTTT. Residues: CASSLGVNQPQHF.

This clone was detected only once. V and J are TRBV6-5 and TRBJ2-2; D is unclear. The V end was cut by 6 bases, the J end by 5 bases, with 16 bases between. This CDR3 is built from 15 residues. Germline V gene data show CDR1 as MNHEY and CDR2 as SVGAGI. The CDR3: CASSPTLSRTGELFF. The CDR3 coding sequence is TGTGCCAGCAGCCCCACCCTTTCTAGAACCGGGGAGCTGTTTTTT.

The J gene is TRBJ2-7, the V gene TRBV6-5; D is undetermined. Trimming pared 0 bases from V and 2 bases from J, leaving 8 bases between. From germline, CDR1 is MNHEY and CDR2 SVGAGI. The length of the CDR3 is 14 residues. CDR3 coding DNA: TGTGCCAGCAGTTACTCCGGGTTCCCCTACGAGCAGTACTTC. It yields the protein CASSYSGFPYEQYF.

The chain couples TRBV5-6 to TRBJ2-7, with 8 bases fitting TRBD1. The CDR3 is 15 residues long. Germline V lookup: CDR1 SGHDT, CDR2 YYEEEE. The trim removed 0 bases at V and 4 bases at J, leaving 6 bases unmatched. The CDR3 bases are TGTGCCAGCAGCTTGGCCATAGGGACAGGTTACGAGCAGTACTTC. Its protein product is CASSLAIGTGYEQYF.

In this sample, this clone turned up once. The chain joins TRBV5-1 to TRBJ2-7, with D perhaps TRBD1 (6 bases). Germline V lookup: CDR1 SGHRS, CDR2 YFSETQ. V lost 1 base, J lost 5 bases, and 34 bases lay in between. This CDR3 is 21 amino acids long. CDR3 region: CASSLYPPQGRLGHQGNEQYF. Written as DNA, the CDR3 is TGCGCCAGCAGCTTGTACCCTCCTCAGGGCCGCCTAGGGCACCAGGGGAACGAGCAGTACTTC.